This T cell receptor beta chain was identified in a study of PD-1 blockade in mismatch repair-deficient tumors. Libraries were prepared by immunoSEQ multiplex PCR; TCRdb keeps only in-frame clonotypes and omits some of them. The data show approximately 38,000 clones, about 76% seen once. Mismatch repair deficiency was confirmed in all patients, by PCR or immunohistochemistry. The clonotype originates from an adult with mismatch repair-deficient cancer. The material was peripheral blood, obtained 4 weeks after starting pembrolizumab.

In DNA, the CDR3 is TGTGCCAGCAGCCTAGCGGGAGGGCCGGACGAGCAGTACTTC. It specifies CASSLAGGPDEQYF. The chain employs TRBV6-6 and TRBJ2-7; 12 nucleotides align to TRBD2. The CDR3 has 14 residues. V gave up 6 bases and J gave up 5 bases; unmatched junction bases: 5. Per the germline V gene, CDR1 is MNHNY and CDR2 is SVGAGI (reference sequence).